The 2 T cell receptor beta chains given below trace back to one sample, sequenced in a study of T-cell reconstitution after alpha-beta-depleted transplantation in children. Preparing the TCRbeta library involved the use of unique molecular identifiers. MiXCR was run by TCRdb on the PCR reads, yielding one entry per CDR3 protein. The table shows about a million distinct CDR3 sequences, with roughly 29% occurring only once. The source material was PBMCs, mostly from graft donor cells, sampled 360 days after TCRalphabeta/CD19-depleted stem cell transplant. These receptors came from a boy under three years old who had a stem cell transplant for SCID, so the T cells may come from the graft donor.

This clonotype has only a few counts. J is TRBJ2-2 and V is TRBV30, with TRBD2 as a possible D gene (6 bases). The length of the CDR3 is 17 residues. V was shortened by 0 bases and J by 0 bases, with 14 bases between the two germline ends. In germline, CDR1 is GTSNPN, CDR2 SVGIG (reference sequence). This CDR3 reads CAWSVFRGTSNTGELFF. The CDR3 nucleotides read TGTGCCTGGAGTGTATTTCGGGGGACCTCGAACACCGGGGAGCTGTTTTTT.

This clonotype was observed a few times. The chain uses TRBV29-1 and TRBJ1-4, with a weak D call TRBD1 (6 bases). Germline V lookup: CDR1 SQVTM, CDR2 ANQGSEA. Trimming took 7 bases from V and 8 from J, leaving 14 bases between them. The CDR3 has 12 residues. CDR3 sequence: CSAGYRVEKLFF. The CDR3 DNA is TGCAGCGCCGGGTACAGGGTGGAAAAACTGTTTTTT.